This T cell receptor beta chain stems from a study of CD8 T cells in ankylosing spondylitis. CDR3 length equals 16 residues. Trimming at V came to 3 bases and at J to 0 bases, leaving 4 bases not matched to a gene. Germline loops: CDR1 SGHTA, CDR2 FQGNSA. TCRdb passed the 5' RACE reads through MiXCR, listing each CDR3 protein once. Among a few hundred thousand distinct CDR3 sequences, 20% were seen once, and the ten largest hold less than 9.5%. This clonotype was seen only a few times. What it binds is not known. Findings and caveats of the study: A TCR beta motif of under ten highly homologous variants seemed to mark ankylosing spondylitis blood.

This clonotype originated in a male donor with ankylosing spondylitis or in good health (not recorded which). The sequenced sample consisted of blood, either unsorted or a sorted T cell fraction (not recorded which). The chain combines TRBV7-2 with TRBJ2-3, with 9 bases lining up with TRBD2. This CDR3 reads CASSFFGTSSTDTQYF. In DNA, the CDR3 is TGTGCCAGCAGCTTTTTCGGGACTAGCAGCACAGATACGCAGTATTTT.